Listed below are T cell receptor beta chains from one sample, sequenced in a study of T cell changes during pregnancy in multiple sclerosis. Measured with immunoSEQ multiplex PCR; TCRdb has only the in-frame clones, and not every one. The repertoire has tens of thousands of clones, approximately 92% of them found once; the top ten carry around 0.8%. This material consisted of CD4+ T cells from peripheral blood mononuclear cells, taken in the second trimester of pregnancy. These receptors all stem from a female donor with multiple sclerosis, enrolled in a pregnancy study. The CDR3 runs from the conserved cysteine through the conserved F or W. A D gene is named only where the DNA matches it firmly.

V	D	J	CDR3	DNA
TRBV18	-	TRBJ1-5	CASSPGPHQPQHF	TGTGCCAGCTCACCGGGCCCCCATCAGCCCCAGCATTTT
TRBV4-3	-	TRBJ1-6	CASSQGGRGSPLHF	TGCGCCAGCAGCCAAGGGGGAAGGGGCTCACCCCTCCACTTT
TRBV7-9	-	TRBJ1-2	CASSFFLSGYTF	TGTGCCAGCAGCTTTTTCCTTTCTGGCTACACCTTC
TRBV7-6	-	TRBJ2-1	CASSISRGSGNEQFF	TGTGCCAGCAGCATATCCAGGGGTTCCGGCAATGAGCAGTTCTTC
TRBV30	TRBD2	TRBJ2-1	CAWSVRGGYNEQFF	TGTGCCTGGAGTGTACGGGGGGGCTACAATGAGCAGTTCTTC
TRBV5-1	TRBD1	TRBJ1-3	CASSQGAEGNTIYF	TGCGCCAGCAGCCAGGGGGCAGAGGGAAACACTATATATTTT
TRBV28	-	TRBJ1-5	CASSSFHQPQHF	TGTGCCAGCAGTTCATTTCATCAGCCCCAGCATTTT
TRBV4-1	-	TRBJ2-7	CASSHGPRRNYEQYF	TGCGCCAGCAGCCATGGGCCTAGGAGGAACTACGAGCAGTACTTC
TRBV28	-	TRBJ2-4	CATSLWGLEGKNIQYF	TGTGCCACATCATTGTGGGGGCTAGAAGGAAAAAACATTCAGTACTTC
TRBV19	-	TRBJ2-3	CASSFHPQGGGTDTQYF	TGTGCCAGTAGTTTCCACCCTCAGGGGGGAGGCACAGATACGCAGTATTTT
TRBV11-2	-	TRBJ2-1	CASSLDPSGQYNEQFF	TGTGCCAGCAGCTTGGACCCGTCGGGACAATACAATGAGCAGTTCTTC
TRBV29-1	-	TRBJ2-1	CSVEKGFSYNEQFF	TGCAGCGTTGAAAAGGGGTTCAGCTACAATGAGCAGTTCTTC
TRBV9	-	TRBJ2-1	CASSARGASYNEQFF	TGTGCCAGCAGCGCCCGGGGGGCCTCCTACAATGAGCAGTTCTTC
TRBV5-1	TRBD2	TRBJ2-7	CASSSTTSGGTYEQYF	TGCGCCAGCAGCTCTACTACTAGCGGGGGGACCTACGAGCAGTACTTC